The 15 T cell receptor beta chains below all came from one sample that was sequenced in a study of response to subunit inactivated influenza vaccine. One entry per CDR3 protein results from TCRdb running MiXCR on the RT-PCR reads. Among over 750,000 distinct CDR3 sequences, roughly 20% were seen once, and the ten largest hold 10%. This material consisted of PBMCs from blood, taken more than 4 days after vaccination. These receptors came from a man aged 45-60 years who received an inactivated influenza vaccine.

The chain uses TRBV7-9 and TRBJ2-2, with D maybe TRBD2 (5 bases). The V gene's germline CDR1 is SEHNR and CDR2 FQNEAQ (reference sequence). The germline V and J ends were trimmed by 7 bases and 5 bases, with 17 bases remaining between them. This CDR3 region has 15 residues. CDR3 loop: CASTIRDRETGELFF. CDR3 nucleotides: TGTGCCAGCACTATCCGGGATAGAGAGACCGGGGAGCTGTTTTTT.

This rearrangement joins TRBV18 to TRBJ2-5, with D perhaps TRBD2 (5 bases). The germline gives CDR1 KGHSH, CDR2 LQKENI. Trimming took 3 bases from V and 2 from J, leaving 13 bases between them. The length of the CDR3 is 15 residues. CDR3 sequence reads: CASSPRQRLQETQYF. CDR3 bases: TGTGCCAGCTCACCGCGCCAGAGACTACAAGAGACCCAGTACTTC.

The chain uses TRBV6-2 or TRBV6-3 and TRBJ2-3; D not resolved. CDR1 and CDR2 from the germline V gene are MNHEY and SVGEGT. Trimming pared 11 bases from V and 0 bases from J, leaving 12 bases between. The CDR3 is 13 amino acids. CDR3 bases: TGTGCCTGCCGGGCCTCTAGCACAGATACGCAGTATTTT. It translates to CACRASSTDTQYF.

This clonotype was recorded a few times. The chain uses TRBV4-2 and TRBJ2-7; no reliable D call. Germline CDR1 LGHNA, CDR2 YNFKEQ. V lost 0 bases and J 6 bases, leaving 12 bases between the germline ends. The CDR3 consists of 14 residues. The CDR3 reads CASSQDKWSPEQYF. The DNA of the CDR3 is TGTGCCAGCAGCCAAGATAAATGGTCCCCCGAGCAGTACTTC.

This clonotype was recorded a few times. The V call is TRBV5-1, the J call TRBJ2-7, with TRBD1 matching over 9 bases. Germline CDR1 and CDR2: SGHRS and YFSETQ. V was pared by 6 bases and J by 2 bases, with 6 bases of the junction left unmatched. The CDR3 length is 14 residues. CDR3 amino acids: CASTAGTGPYEQYF. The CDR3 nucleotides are TGCGCCAGCACCGCCGGGACAGGGCCCTACGAGCAGTACTTC.

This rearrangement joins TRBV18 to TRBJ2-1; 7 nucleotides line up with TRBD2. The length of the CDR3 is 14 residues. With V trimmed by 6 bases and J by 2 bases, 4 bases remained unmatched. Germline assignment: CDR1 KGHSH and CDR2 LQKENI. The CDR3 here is CASSQTSPYNEQFF. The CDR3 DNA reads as TGTGCCAGCTCGCAGACTAGCCCCTACAATGAGCAGTTCTTC.

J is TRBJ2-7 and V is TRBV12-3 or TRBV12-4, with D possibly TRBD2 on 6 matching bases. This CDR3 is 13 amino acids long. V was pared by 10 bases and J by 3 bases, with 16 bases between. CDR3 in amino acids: CATRGTAGYEQYF. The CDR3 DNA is TGTGCCACGCGCGGGACGGCGGGCTACGAGCAGTACTTC.

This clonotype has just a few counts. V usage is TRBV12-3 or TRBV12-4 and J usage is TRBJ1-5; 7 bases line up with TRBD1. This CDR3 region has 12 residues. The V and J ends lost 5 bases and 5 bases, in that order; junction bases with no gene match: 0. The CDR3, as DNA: TGTGCCAGCAGTCAGGGGGATCAGCCCCAGCATTTT. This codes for CASSQGDQPQHF.

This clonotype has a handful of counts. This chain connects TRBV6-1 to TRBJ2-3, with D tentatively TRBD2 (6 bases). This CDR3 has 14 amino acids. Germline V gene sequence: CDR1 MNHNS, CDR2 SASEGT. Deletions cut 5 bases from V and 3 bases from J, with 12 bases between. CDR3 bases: TGTGCCAGCAGTCCGGGGGACTCGACAGATACGCAGTATTTT. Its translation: CASSPGDSTDTQYF.

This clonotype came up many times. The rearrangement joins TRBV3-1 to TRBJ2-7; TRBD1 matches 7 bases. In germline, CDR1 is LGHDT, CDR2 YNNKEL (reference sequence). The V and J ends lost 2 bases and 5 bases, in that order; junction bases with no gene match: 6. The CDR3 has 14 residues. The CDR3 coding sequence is TGTGCCAGCAGCCAAAATAACAGGGGCCACGAGCAGTACTTC. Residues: CASSQNNRGHEQYF.

The CDR3 nucleotides are TGTGCCAGCAGCCGGGGGGGCGGGAGTGCCAGTGAGCAGTTCTTC. Protein sequence: CASSRGGGSASEQFF. The rearrangement uses TRBV9 and TRBJ2-1; TRBD2 matches at 8 bases. Trimming took 4 bases from V and 9 from J; bases not matched to a gene: 12. Germline CDR1 is SGDLS and CDR2 is YYNGEE. The CDR3 loop spans 15 amino acids. The variable domain in full, completed from reference TRBV9 and TRBJ2-1, reads DSGVTQTPKHLITATGQRVTLRCSPRSGDLSVYWYQQSLDQGLQFLIQYYNGEERAKGNILERFSAQQFPDLHSELNLSSLELGDSALYFCASSRGGGSASEQFFGPGTRLTVL.

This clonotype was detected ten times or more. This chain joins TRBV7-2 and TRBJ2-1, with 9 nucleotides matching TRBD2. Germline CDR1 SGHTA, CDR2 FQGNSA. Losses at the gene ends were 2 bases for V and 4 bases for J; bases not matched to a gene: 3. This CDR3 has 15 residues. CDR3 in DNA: TGTGCCAGCAGCTTACAGGCGGGAGGGTACAATGAGCAGTTCTTC. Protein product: CASSLQAGGYNEQFF.

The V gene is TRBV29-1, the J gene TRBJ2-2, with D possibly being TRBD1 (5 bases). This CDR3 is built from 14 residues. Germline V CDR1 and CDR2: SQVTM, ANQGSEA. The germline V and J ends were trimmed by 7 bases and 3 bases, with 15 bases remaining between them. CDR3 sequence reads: CSARSQGDTGELFF. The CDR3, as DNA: TGCAGCGCCCGAAGTCAGGGTGACACCGGGGAGCTGTTTTTT.

CDR3: CAIKENRVASETQYF. Written as DNA, the CDR3 is TGTGCCATCAAGGAGAACAGGGTGGCGTCGGAGACCCAGTACTTC. The gene calls are TRBV10-3 and TRBJ2-5; tentative D call: TRBD1 (6 bases). Germline V CDR1 and CDR2: ENHRY, SYGVKD. The CDR3 has 15 amino acids. V was pared by 7 bases and J by 5 bases, with 20 bases between.

In nucleotides, the CDR3 is TGTGCCAGCAGCTTAGATCTTGAGACAGCCTCTAAATCCAAAAACATTCAGTACTTC. Translated: CASSLDLETASKSKNIQYF. The rearrangement links TRBV11-2 to TRBJ2-4; possibly TRBD1 for D (5 bases). Germline CDR1 and CDR2: SGHAT and FQNNGV. Trimming shortened V by 0 bases and J by 2 bases, and 20 bases separated the two germline ends. CDR3 length: 19 residues.